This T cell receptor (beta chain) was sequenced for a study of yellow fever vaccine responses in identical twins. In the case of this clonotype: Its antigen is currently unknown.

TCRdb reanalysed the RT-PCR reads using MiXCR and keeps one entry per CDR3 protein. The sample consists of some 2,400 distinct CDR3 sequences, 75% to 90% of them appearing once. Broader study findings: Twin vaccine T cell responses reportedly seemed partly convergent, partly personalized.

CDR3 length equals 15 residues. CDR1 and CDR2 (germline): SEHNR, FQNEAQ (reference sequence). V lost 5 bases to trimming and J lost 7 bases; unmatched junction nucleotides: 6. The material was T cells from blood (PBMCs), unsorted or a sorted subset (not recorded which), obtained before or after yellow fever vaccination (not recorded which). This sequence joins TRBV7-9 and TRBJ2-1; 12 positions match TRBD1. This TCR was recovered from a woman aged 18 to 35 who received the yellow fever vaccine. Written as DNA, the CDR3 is TGTGCCAGCAGCCTCCGGGACAGGGGGCGAAATGAGCAGTTCTTC. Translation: CASSLRDRGRNEQFF.